This entry features one TCR beta chain sequence. Its matching antigen is unknown. This record comes from a study of T cell responses to AZD1222 COVID-19 vaccine. General study points: Spike-spanning, vaccine-associated CD4 TCRs were dominant at 160-218 and 743-854. Clonal diversity may have been underestimated, and the donors were mostly white British, with more females than males. Spike-specific TCR breadth and depth were elevated following two AZD1222 doses.

Profiled with immunoSEQ multiplex PCR; TCRdb holds only in-frame clones, not every one. The data show roughly 56,000 clones, roughly four fifths seen once. Germline V gives CDR1 PRHDT, CDR2 FYEKMQ (reference sequence). This CDR3 is built from 16 residues. Unmatched junction bases numbered 6, after V lost 3 bases and J lost 4 bases. Analyses pooled second doses at about 4 or about 12 weeks. The V gene is TRBV13, the J gene TRBJ2-3, with 11 bases lining up with TRBD2. Here the sequenced sample was peripheral blood, taken 28 days after the second AZD1222 dose. The receptor comes from an adult who received the AZD1222 COVID-19 vaccine. CDR3 amino acids: CASSFRLAGGSDTQYF. The CDR3 bases are TGTGCCAGCAGCTTTAGGCTAGCGGGAGGTTCAGATACGCAGTATTTT. Full variable domain (missing parts from reference TRBV13 and TRBJ2-3): AAGVIQSPRHLIKEKRETATLKCYPIPRHDTVYWYQQGPGQDPQFLISFYEKMQSDKGSIPDRFSAQQFSDYHSELNMSSLELGDSALYFCASSFRLAGGSDTQYFGPGTRLTVL.